This entry concerns a single T cell receptor beta chain. The data belong to a study of blood T cell repertoires in COVID-19. Study-wide context: Some COVID-19 samples were acute and others convalescent; all came from the United States, Italy and Spain. PBMCs, B-cell-depleted T cells, or T cells were the source of the cDNA or gDNA that made up the material.

Authors' data handling: Estimates of nucleated cell counts were drawn from the amplification of reference gene primers. Profiled with immunoSEQ multiplex PCR; TCRdb holds only in-frame clones, not every one. D and trimming were read from the DNA, whereas the V and J calls and clone size are those reported in that table. The sample lists more than 100,000 clones, about nine tenths seen once, with about 4.5% in the top ten. This CDR3 region has 14 residues. V dropped 2 bases and J dropped 7 bases, with 10 bases sitting between them. CDR1 is SGHRS, CDR2 YFSETQ, per germline. This rearrangement joins TRBV5-1 to TRBJ1-6; TRBD1 might be the D (6 bases). Sequencing used peripheral blood. The receptor's source is a man between 40 and 49 years old with acute or convalescent COVID-19. The CDR3 spells CASSLRTDNSPLHF. In DNA, the CDR3 is TGCGCCAGCAGCTTACGGACAGACAATTCACCCCTCCACTTT.